Given below is one T cell receptor (beta chain) in context. Its antigen is undetermined. The sample comes from a study of response to subunit inactivated influenza vaccine. TCRdb redid the calling of the RT-PCR reads with MiXCR, one entry per CDR3 protein. The profile covers 700,000 to 900,000 distinct CDR3 sequences, with 21% appearing a single time and about a tenth taken by the ten largest. The V end was cut by 5 bases, the J end by 6 bases, with 13 bases between. The CDR3 covers 14 residues. Overall study results and limits: The authors proposed limited new T cell recruitment per seasonal influenza vaccination.

The material sequenced was PBMCs from blood, taken roughly 5 days after vaccination. The chain employs TRBV12-3 or TRBV12-4 and TRBJ2-2; D gene ambiguous. The sequence was collected from a man aged 50-60 years who received an inactivated influenza vaccine. The CDR3 DNA sequence: TGTGCCAGCAGTCTAAGCCATAGTCCCGGGGAGCTGTTTTTT. Protein: CASSLSHSPGELFF.